These 14 T cell receptor beta chains were sequenced from one sample in a study of blood T cell repertoires in COVID-19. Some clones are missing from TCRdb's copy, which holds only in-frame ones; the method was immunoSEQ multiplex PCR. The table includes about 340,000 clones, 88% detected once. The material sequenced was peripheral blood. These receptors all come from a woman in her seventies with COVID-19, enrolled during active disease.

With regard to this clone: A junction boundary mismatches the germline segment, possibly from a read error. V is TRBV6-2 or TRBV6-3 and J is TRBJ1-4; perhaps TRBD1 as D (6 bases). The germline gives CDR1 MNHEY, CDR2 SVGEGT. The CDR3 contains 14 residues. The CDR3: CASSSRGAKEKLFF. The CDR3 region has the DNA TGTGCCAGCAGCTCCAGGGGAGCTAAGGAAAAACTGTTTTTT.

This clone was recorded only once. The chain joins TRBV5-1 to TRBJ1-1; D is possibly TRBD1 (6 bases). CDR1 is SGHRS, CDR2 YFSETQ, per germline. Deletions cut 1 base from V and 5 bases from J, with 12 bases between. The CDR3 sequence is 14 residues long. The CDR3 region is CASSLQGLGTEAFF. The CDR3 DNA follows: TGCGCCAGCAGCTTGCAGGGGCTGGGTACTGAAGCTTTCTTT.

This chain links TRBV6-6 with TRBJ2-4; D not certain. The germline V gene has CDR1 MNHNY and CDR2 SVGAGI (reference sequence). This CDR3 contains 15 residues. Between the trimmed V and J ends, which lost 6 bases and 0 bases, there was a span of 12 bases. The CDR3 DNA follows: TGTGCCAGCAGGTTATCAGGTTTAGCCAAAAACATTCAGTACTTC. This translates into CASRLSGLAKNIQYF.

The gene calls are TRBV2 and TRBJ1-5; no reliable D call. This CDR3 contains 16 residues. Germline V lookup: CDR1 SNHLY, CDR2 FYNNEI. Trimming left V 2 bases short and J 2 bases short, with 13 bases between. The CDR3: CASSEIFWQGNQPQHF. DNA of the CDR3: TGTGCCAGCAGTGAAATTTTCTGGCAAGGCAATCAGCCCCAGCATTTT. Looking up the rest from reference TRBV2 and TRBJ1-5 gives the full variable domain: EPEVTQTPSHQVTQMGQEVILRCVPISNHLYFYWYRQILGQKVEFLVSFYNNEISEKSEIFDDQFSVERPDGSNFTLKIRSTKLEDSAMYFCASSEIFWQGNQPQHFGDGTRLSIL.

In DNA, the CDR3 is TGTGCCACCAGCGGCCCTAGCACCGGGGAGCTGTTTTTT. It codes for CATSGPSTGELFF. The chain links TRBV15 to TRBJ2-2; the D is unclear. Germline V gives CDR1 LNHNV, CDR2 YYDKDF (reference sequence). V lost 5 bases and J lost 4, with 8 bases in between. CDR3 length: 13 residues.

The gene calls are TRBV24-1 and TRBJ2-1, with D perhaps matching TRBD2 (6 bases). There are 13 residues in the CDR3. The germline CDR1 and CDR2 sequences are KGHDR and SFDVKD. The ends were cut back, 2 bases at V and 13 bases at J, with 14 bases in the middle. DNA of the CDR3: TGTGCCACCAGTGATTGGGGGACTCTGGAACAGTTCTTC. As protein: CATSDWGTLEQFF.

The V gene is TRBV5-1, the J gene TRBJ1-1; 9 positions match TRBD1. The germline gives CDR1 SGHRS, CDR2 YFSETQ. The CDR3 runs to 15 residues. Trimming removed 2 bases from V and 3 bases from J; junction bases left unmatched: 5. DNA for the CDR3: TGCGCCAGCAGCTTTTCGGGACAGGGCGACACTGAAGCTTTCTTT. Residues: CASSFSGQGDTEAFF.

DNA of the CDR3: TGTGCCACCAGTGTTGGAGCCTATGGCTACACCTTC. Its translation is CATSVGAYGYTF. V and J are TRBV24-1 and TRBJ1-2; no definite D call. V was cut by 5 bases and J by 4 bases, with 7 bases left in between. Germline V gene lookup returns CDR1 KGHDR and CDR2 SFDVKD. The CDR3 is 12 amino acids.

The chain recombines TRBV9 with TRBJ2-1, with 9 bases fitting TRBD2. Trimming at V came to 4 bases and at J to 1 base, leaving 3 bases not matched to a gene. This CDR3 has 15 amino acids. Germline CDR1 is SGDLS and CDR2 is YYNGEE. Written as DNA, the CDR3 is TGTGCCAGCAGCCCCAGCGGGGGGTCCTACAATGAGCAGTTCTTC. This gives the protein CASSPSGGSYNEQFF. The full variable domain, with the rest looked up from reference TRBV9 and TRBJ2-1, is DSGVTQTPKHLITATGQRVTLRCSPRSGDLSVYWYQQSLDQGLQFLIQYYNGEERAKGNILERFSAQQFPDLHSELNLSSLELGDSALYFCASSPSGGSYNEQFFGPGTRLTVL.

This clone has ten or more counts. The chain couples TRBV5-6 to TRBJ2-2; no clear D gene. The germline CDR1 and CDR2 sequences are SGHDT and YYEEEE. Trimming took 2 bases from V and 4 from J, leaving 3 bases between them. The CDR3 runs 12 residues. The DNA of the CDR3 is TGTGCCAGCAGCTTCAGCACCGGGGAGCTGTTTTTT. Translated, it gives CASSFSTGELFF.

The rearrangement links TRBV12-3 or TRBV12-4 to TRBJ1-2; D gene ambiguous. The CDR3 consists of 12 residues. Trimming shortened V by 4 bases and J by 5 bases, and 8 bases separated the two germline ends. The CDR3 protein is CASSWHEYGYTF. In DNA form, the CDR3 reads TGTGCCAGCAGTTGGCATGAATATGGCTACACCTTC.

This rearrangement joins TRBV3-1 (or the pseudogene TRBV3-2) to TRBJ2-7; no definite D call. Germline V gene lookup returns CDR1 LGHDT and CDR2 YNNKEL (reference sequence). Trimming removed 4 bases at V and 6 bases at J, with 22 bases between. CDR3 length: 16 amino acids. CDR3 region: CASSRYPSEHPREQYF. The CDR3 bases are TGTGCCAGCAGCCGTTACCCTTCTGAACATCCCCGCGAGCAGTACTTC.

The CDR3 here is CAWRSPLNFGTDTQYF. The CDR3 nucleotides read TGTGCCTGGAGATCCCCGCTTAATTTCGGGACAGATACGCAGTATTTT. The V gene is TRBV30, the J gene TRBJ2-3; D call uncertain. Trimming left V 3 bases short and J 3 bases short, with 19 bases between. CDR1 and CDR2 (germline): GTSNPN, SVGIG (reference sequence). This CDR3 is built from 16 residues.

V usage is TRBV5-6 and J usage is TRBJ2-1; D perhaps matches TRBD1 (5 bases). In germline, CDR1 is SGHDT, CDR2 YYEEEE. V lost 2 bases and J 6 bases, leaving 12 bases between the germline ends. This CDR3 is 14 amino acids long. CDR3 amino acids: CASSFPTASNEQFF. CDR3 DNA sequence: TGTGCCAGCAGCTTTCCGACAGCATCCAATGAGCAGTTCTTC. Supplemented by reference TRBV5-6 and TRBJ2-1, the full variable domain reads DAGVTQSPTHLIKTRGQQVTLRCSPKSGHDTVSWYQQALGQGPQFIFQYYEEEERQRGNFPDRFSGHQFPNYSSELNVNALLLGDSALYLCASSFPTASNEQFFGPGTRLTVL.